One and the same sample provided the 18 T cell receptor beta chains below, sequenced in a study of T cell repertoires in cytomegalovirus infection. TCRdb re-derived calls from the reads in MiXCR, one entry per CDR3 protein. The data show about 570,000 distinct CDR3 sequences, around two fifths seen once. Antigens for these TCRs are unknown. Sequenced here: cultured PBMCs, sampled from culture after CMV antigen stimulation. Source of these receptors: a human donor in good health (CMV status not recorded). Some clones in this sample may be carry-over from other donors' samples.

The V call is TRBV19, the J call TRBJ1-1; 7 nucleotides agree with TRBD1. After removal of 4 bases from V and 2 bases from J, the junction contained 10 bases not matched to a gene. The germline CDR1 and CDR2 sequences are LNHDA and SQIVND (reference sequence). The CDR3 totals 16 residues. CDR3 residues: CASSKGTAGENTEAFF. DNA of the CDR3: TGTGCCAGTAGTAAAGGGACAGCGGGGGAAAACACTGAAGCTTTCTTT. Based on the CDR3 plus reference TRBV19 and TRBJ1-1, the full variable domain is DGGITQSPKYLFRKEGQNVTLSCEQNLNHDAMYWYRQDPGQGLRLIYYSQIVNDFQKGDIAEGYSVSREKKESFPLTVTSAQKNPTAFYLCASSKGTAGENTEAFFGQGTRLTVV.

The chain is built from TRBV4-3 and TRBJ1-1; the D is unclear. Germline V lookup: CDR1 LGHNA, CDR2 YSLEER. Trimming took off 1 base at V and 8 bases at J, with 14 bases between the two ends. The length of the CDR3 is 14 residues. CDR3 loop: CASSQAGWGGEAFF. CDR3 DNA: TGCGCCAGCAGCCAAGCGGGTTGGGGAGGCGAAGCTTTCTTT.

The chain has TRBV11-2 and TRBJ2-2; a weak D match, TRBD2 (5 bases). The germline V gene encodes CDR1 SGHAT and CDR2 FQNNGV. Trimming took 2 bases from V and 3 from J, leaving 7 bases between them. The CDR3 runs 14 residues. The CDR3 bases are TGTGCCAGCAGCTTAATGGGAGACACCGGGGAGCTGTTTTTT. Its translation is CASSLMGDTGELFF.

The CDR3 region is CASSEGQGYGYTF. The CDR3 DNA follows: TGTGCCAGCAGTGAGGGACAGGGCTATGGCTACACCTTC. The chain employs TRBV2 and TRBJ1-2; 9 bases are shared with TRBD1. The junction had 0 bases not matched to a gene; V was cut back by 3 bases and J by 4 bases. This CDR3 has 13 residues. Per germline, CDR1 SNHLY and CDR2 FYNNEI.

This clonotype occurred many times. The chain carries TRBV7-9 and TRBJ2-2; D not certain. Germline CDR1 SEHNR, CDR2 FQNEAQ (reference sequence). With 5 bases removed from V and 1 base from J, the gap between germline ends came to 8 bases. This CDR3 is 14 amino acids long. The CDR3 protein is CASSPDGNTGELFF. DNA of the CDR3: TGTGCCAGCAGCCCCGACGGGAACACCGGGGAGCTGTTTTTT.

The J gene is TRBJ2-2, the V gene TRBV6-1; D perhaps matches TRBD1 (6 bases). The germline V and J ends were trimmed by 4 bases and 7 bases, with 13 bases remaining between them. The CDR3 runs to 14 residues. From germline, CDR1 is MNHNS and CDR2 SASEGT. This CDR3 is CASSALHRVGELFF. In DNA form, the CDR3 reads TGTGCCAGCAGTGCTTTACACAGGGTCGGGGAGCTGTTTTTT.

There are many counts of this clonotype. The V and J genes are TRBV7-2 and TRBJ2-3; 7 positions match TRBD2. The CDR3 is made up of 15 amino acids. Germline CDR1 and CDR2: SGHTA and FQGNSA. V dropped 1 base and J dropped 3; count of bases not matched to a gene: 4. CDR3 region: CASSLGGGRTDTQYF. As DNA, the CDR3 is TGTGCCAGCAGCTTAGGAGGCGGGAGAACAGATACGCAGTATTTT.

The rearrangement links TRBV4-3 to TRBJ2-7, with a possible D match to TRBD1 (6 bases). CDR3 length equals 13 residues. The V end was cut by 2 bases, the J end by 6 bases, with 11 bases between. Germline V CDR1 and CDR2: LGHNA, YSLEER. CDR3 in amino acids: CASSQMTGREQYF. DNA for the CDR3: TGCGCCAGCAGCCAAATGACAGGACGCGAGCAGTACTTC.

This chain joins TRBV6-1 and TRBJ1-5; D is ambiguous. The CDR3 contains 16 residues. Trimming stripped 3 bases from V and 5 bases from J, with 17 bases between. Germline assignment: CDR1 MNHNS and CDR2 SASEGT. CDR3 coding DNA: TGTGCCAGCAGTGATGTGGCCTTTGAATCGTATCAGCCCCAGCATTTT. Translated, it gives CASSDVAFESYQPQHF.

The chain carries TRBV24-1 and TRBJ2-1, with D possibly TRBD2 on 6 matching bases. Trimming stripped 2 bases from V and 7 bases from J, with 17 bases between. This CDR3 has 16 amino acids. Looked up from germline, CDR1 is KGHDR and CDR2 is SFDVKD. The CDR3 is CATSDWDQAAGNEQFF. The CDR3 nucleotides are TGTGCCACCAGTGATTGGGACCAGGCTGCGGGGAATGAGCAGTTCTTC.

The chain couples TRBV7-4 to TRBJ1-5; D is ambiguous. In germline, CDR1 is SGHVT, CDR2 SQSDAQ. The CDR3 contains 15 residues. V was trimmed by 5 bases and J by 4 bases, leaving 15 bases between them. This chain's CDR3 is CASSTDGRENQPQHF. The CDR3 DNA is TGTGCCAGCAGCACGGACGGTCGAGAGAATCAGCCCCAGCATTTT.

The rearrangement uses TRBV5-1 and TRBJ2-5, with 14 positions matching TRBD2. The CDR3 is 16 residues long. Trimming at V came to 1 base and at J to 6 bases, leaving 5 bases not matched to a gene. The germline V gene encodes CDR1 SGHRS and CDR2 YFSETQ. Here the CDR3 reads CASSLPGTSGSKTQYF. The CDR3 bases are TGCGCCAGCAGCTTGCCTGGGACTAGCGGGAGTAAGACCCAGTACTTC.

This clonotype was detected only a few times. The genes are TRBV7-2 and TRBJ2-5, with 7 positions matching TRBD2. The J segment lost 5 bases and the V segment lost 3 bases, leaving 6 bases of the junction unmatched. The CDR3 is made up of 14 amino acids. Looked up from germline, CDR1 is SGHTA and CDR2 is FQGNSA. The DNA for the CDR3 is TGTGCCAGCAGCTTCGGGGGGTGGGGGGAGACCCAGTACTTC. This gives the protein CASSFGGWGETQYF.

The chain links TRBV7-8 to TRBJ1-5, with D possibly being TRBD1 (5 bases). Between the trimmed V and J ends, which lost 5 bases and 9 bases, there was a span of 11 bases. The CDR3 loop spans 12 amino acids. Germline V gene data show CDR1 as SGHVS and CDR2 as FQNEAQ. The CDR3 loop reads CASSPQGWPQHF. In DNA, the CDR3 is TGTGCCAGCAGCCCCCAGGGATGGCCCCAGCATTTT.

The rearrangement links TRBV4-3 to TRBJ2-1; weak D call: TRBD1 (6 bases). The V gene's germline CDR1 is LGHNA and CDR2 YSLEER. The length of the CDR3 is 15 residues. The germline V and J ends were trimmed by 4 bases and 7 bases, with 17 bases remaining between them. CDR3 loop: CASSPDRSPMNEQFF. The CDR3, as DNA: TGCGCCAGCAGCCCGGACAGATCTCCAATGAATGAGCAGTTCTTC.

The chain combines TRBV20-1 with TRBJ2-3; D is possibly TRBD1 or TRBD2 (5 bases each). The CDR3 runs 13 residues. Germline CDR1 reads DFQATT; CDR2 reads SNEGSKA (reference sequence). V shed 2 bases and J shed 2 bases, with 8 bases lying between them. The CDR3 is CSARRDDTDTQYF. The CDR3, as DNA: TGCAGTGCTAGACGGGACGACACAGATACGCAGTATTTT.

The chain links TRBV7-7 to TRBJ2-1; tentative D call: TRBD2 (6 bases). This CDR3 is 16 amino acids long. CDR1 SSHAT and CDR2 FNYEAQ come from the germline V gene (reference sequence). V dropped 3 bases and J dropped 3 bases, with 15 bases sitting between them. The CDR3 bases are TGTGCCAGCAGCTTGAGCGCGGAGGAGGGCTACAATGAGCAGTTCTTC. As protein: CASSLSAEEGYNEQFF.

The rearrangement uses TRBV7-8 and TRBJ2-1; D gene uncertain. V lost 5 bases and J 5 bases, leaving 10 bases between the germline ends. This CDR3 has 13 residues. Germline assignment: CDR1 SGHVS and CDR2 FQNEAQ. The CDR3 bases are TGTGCCAGCAGCCGGTACCCCAACAATGAGCAGTTCTTC. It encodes CASSRYPNNEQFF.